The 8 T cell receptor beta chains below all came from one sample that was sequenced in a study of blood T cell repertoires in COVID-19. Data came from immunoSEQ multiplex PCR; TCRdb stores just in-frame clones and leaves some out. The repertoire holds 80,000 to 100,000 clones, with 86% as singletons. Material for sequencing was peripheral blood. These receptors all come from a woman older than 75 with acute or convalescent COVID-19.

The chain uses TRBV19 and TRBJ2-3; D may be TRBD1 (6 bases). The CDR3 has 14 amino acids. The germline V gene encodes CDR1 LNHDA and CDR2 SQIVND (reference sequence). V lost 5 bases, J lost 1 base, and 10 bases lay in between. This CDR3 is CASSLQGRTDTQYF. The CDR3 DNA reads TGTGCCAGTAGTCTTCAGGGGCGCACAGATACGCAGTATTTT. The full variable domain, rest sourced from reference TRBV19 and TRBJ2-3, is DGGITQSPKYLFRKEGQNVTLSCEQNLNHDAMYWYRQDPGQGLRLIYYSQIVNDFQKGDIAEGYSVSREKKESFPLTVTSAQKNPTAFYLCASSLQGRTDTQYFGPGTRLTVL.

The CDR3: CATSIAGNTEAFF. The CDR3 DNA reads TGTGCCACCAGCATCGCCGGGAACACTGAAGCTTTCTTT. The chain combines TRBV15 with TRBJ1-1; D not certain. The germline V gene has CDR1 LNHNV and CDR2 YYDKDF (reference sequence). V was clipped by 4 bases and J by 1 base, with 7 bases between them. CDR3 length: 13 residues.

The J gene is TRBJ2-2, the V gene TRBV6-5; 9 bases map to TRBD1. The junction had 5 bases not matched to a gene; V was cut back by 7 bases and J by 5 bases. The CDR3 is 14 amino acids. Germline lookup yields CDR1 MNHEY and CDR2 SVGAGI. The CDR3 DNA sequence: TGTGCCAGCACCAAGGACAGGGGTACCGGGGAGCTGTTTTTT. Its translation: CASTKDRGTGELFF.

The rearrangement joins TRBV9 to TRBJ2-7, with 7 bases matching TRBD1. Germline loops: CDR1 SGDLS, CDR2 YYNGEE. The CDR3 runs to 16 residues. V gave up 3 bases and J gave up 0 bases; unmatched junction bases: 9. CDR3 amino acids: CASSANRDSPSYEQYF. CDR3 bases: TGTGCCAGCAGCGCGAACAGGGACAGTCCCTCCTACGAGCAGTACTTC.

This clone was seen just once. The chain combines TRBV7-2 with TRBJ2-3, with D possibly being TRBD1 (6 bases). CDR1 and CDR2 (germline): SGHTA, FQGNSA. CDR3 length: 13 amino acids. The V end was cut by 5 bases, the J end by 8 bases, with 14 bases between. The CDR3 protein is CASSTRQAATQYF. CDR3 nucleotide sequence: TGTGCCAGCAGCACCCGACAGGCGGCTACGCAGTATTTT.

This chain links TRBV7-9 with TRBJ2-2; tentative D call: TRBD2 (6 bases). Germline CDR1 is SEHNR and CDR2 is FQNEAQ (reference sequence). The CDR3 length is 15 residues. Deletions cut 5 bases from V and 2 bases from J, with 12 bases between. The CDR3 region has the DNA TGTGCCAGCAGCCGCGGGACGGCCAACACCGGGGAGCTGTTTTTT. It is translated as CASSRGTANTGELFF.

This rearrangement joins TRBV5-1 to TRBJ2-1; TRBD2 aligns across 9 bases. This CDR3 region has 16 residues. The germline CDR1 and CDR2 sequences are SGHRS and YFSETQ. The V gene end was trimmed by 4 bases and the J gene end by 4 bases; junction bases not matched to a gene: 9. CDR3 in amino acids: CASSEQAGGAYNEQFF. In nucleotides, the CDR3 is TGCGCCAGCAGCGAACAAGCGGGAGGTGCTTACAATGAGCAGTTCTTC.

The chain links TRBV4-2 to TRBJ1-5; no definite D call. V gave up 3 bases and J gave up 3 bases, with 3 bases separating them. CDR1 LGHNA and CDR2 YNFKEQ come from the germline V gene. The length of the CDR3 is 12 residues. Here the CDR3 DNA reads TGTGCCAGCAGCCAGTACAATCAGCCCCAGCATTTT. Amino acid sequence: CASSQYNQPQHF.